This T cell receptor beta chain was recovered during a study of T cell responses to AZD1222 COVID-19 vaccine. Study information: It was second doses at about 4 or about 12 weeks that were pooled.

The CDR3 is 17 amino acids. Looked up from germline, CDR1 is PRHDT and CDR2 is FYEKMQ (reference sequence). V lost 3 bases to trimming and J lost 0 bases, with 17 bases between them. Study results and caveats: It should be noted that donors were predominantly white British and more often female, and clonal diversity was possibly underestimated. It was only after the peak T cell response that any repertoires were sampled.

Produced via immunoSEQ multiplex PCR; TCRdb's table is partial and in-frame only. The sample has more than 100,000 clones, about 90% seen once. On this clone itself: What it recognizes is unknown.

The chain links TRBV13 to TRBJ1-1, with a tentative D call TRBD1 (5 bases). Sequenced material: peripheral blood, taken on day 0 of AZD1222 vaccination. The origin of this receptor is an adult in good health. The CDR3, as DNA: TGTGCCAGCAGCTTCGGGGGAATAAAAATTGTGAACACTGAAGCTTTCTTT. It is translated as CASSFGGIKIVNTEAFF.